The 21 T cell receptor beta chains given below trace back to one sample, sequenced in a study of OX40 agonist ivuxolimab in advanced cancers. Repertoires were generated with immunoSEQ multiplex PCR, while TCRdb's copy carries only in-frame clones and drops some. The table shows 20,000 or so clones, with about 88% occurring only once. The source material was CD4+ or CD8+ T cells sorted from blood, sampled in a trial of the OX40 agonist ivuxolimab. The receptor source for this set is an adult with an advanced solid tumor such as melanoma, head and neck, liver or kidney cancer.

The V call is TRBV7-9, the J call TRBJ2-7, with D tentatively TRBD2 (6 bases). Looked up from germline, CDR1 is SEHNR and CDR2 is FQNEAQ (reference sequence). The CDR3 runs to 15 residues. V lost 3 bases, J lost 4 bases, and 16 bases lay in between. CDR3 sequence: CASSFWDSPEYEQYF. Here the CDR3 DNA reads TGTGCCAGCAGCTTCTGGGACTCCCCGGAGTACGAGCAGTACTTC.

This clone was recorded once. The genes are TRBV11-2 and TRBJ2-1, with D perhaps matching TRBD1 or TRBD2 (5 bases each). The CDR3 has 16 residues. The germline V and J ends were trimmed by 1 base and 3 bases, with 13 bases remaining between them. The germline CDR1 and CDR2 sequences are SGHAT and FQNNGV. CDR3 nucleotide sequence: TGTGCCAGCAGCTTAGTGGGGGAAGCGCGCTACAATGAGCAGTTCTTC. Amino acids: CASSLVGEARYNEQFF.

The CDR3 loop is CASSQDFSNEQYF. CDR3 coding DNA: TGCGCCAGCAGCCAAGATTTTTCGAACGAGCAGTACTTC. The rearrangement joins TRBV4-3 to TRBJ2-7; D is unclear. This CDR3 spans 13 amino acids. The V and J ends lost 0 bases and 5 bases respectively, with 8 bases between them. Germline V CDR1 and CDR2: LGHNA, YSLEER.

CDR3 region: CASSLDAGQDLNTEAFF. As DNA, the CDR3 is TGTGCCAGCAGCTTGGATGCCGGGCAAGACCTGAACACTGAAGCTTTCTTT. The V and J genes are TRBV5-6 and TRBJ1-1; unclear D gene. The CDR3 has 17 residues. CDR1 SGHDT and CDR2 YYEEEE come from the germline V gene. V was clipped by 0 bases and J by 0 bases, with 15 bases between them.

The chain carries TRBV5-6 and TRBJ2-1; 10 nucleotides agree with TRBD2. From germline, CDR1 is SGHDT and CDR2 YYEEEE. Trimming took 4 bases from V and 4 from J; bases not matched to a gene: 8. The length of the CDR3 is 16 residues. The CDR3 loop reads CASSPSSGRIYNEQFF. CDR3 sequence (DNA): TGTGCCAGCAGCCCATCTAGCGGGAGAATATACAATGAGCAGTTCTTC.

This sequence joins TRBV6-6 and TRBJ2-7; a possible D gene is TRBD1 (6 bases). CDR3 length equals 15 residues. Germline V gene lookup returns CDR1 MNHNY and CDR2 SVGAGI (reference sequence). Trimming removed 5 bases at V and 2 bases at J, with 16 bases between. The CDR3 is CASSKKITGTYEQYF. The DNA for the CDR3 is TGTGCCAGCAGTAAGAAAATTACAGGGACCTACGAGCAGTACTTC.

The genes are TRBV15 and TRBJ2-2; 14 bases map to TRBD2. Germline lookup yields CDR1 LNHNV and CDR2 YYDKDF (reference sequence). V shed 5 bases, J shed 2 bases, and the junction held 7 bases outside the gene matches. CDR3 size: 18 residues. CDR3 in DNA: TGTGCCACCAGCGGAAGACTAGCGGGAGGGCCTAACACCGGGGAGCTGTTTTTT. The encoded protein is CATSGRLAGGPNTGELFF.

The rearrangement uses TRBV6-1 and TRBJ2-3; D gene unclear. In germline, CDR1 is MNHNS, CDR2 SASEGT. V dropped 2 bases and J dropped 0 bases, with 9 bases sitting between them. This CDR3 region has 15 residues. CDR3 coding DNA: TGTGCCAGCAGTGAACAGCCATCTAGCACAGATACGCAGTATTTT. This translates into CASSEQPSSTDTQYF.

The rearrangement links TRBV19 to TRBJ1-1, with 7 bases that match TRBD1. V shed 10 bases and J 10 bases; nucleotides not matched to a gene: 12. Per the germline V gene, CDR1 is LNHDA and CDR2 is SQIVND (reference sequence). The CDR3 loop spans 12 amino acids. CDR3 sequence (DNA): TGTGCCATTCAGGGGGTTGGTTTCGGAGCTTTCTTT. Its translation: CAIQGVGFGAFF.

The chain combines TRBV5-1 with TRBJ1-6; D remains ambiguous. Germline assignment: CDR1 SGHRS and CDR2 YFSETQ. This CDR3 is built from 18 residues. The V end lost 1 base, the J end lost 1 base, and 15 bases lay between the germline ends. The CDR3, as DNA: TGCGCCAGCAGCTTGAGTGAAGGGCACAGATCCTATAATTCACCCCTCCACTTT. Protein sequence: CASSLSEGHRSYNSPLHF.

The V call is TRBV19, the J call TRBJ1-2; D is unresolved. This CDR3 has 15 amino acids. Germline CDR1 reads LNHDA; CDR2 reads SQIVND (reference sequence). Trimming left V 3 bases short and J 2 bases short, with 13 bases between. DNA of the CDR3: TGTGCCAGTAGTATCAGGTTCCTACCCAACTATGGCTACACCTTC. Its translation: CASSIRFLPNYGYTF.

CDR3 DNA: TGTGCCAGCAGCGTAGAGGCGGGATTCCTCACAGATACGCAGTATTTT. Its protein product is CASSVEAGFLTDTQYF. This sequence joins TRBV9 and TRBJ2-3; D might be TRBD2 (6 bases). In germline, CDR1 is SGDLS, CDR2 YYNGEE. This CDR3 has 16 residues. Trimming cost V 0 bases and J 2 bases, with 13 bases left between them.

The V and J genes are TRBV10-1 and TRBJ1-1; no firm D call. The CDR3 consists of 13 residues. V lost 2 bases and J lost 0, with 4 bases in between. Germline CDR1 WNHNN, CDR2 SYGVQD (reference sequence). CDR3 in DNA: TGCGCCAGCAGTGAGACTTTGAACACTGAAGCTTTCTTT. Translating it yields CASSETLNTEAFF.

V usage is TRBV7-9 and J usage is TRBJ2-7; TRBD2 matches 8 bases. Germline CDR1 and CDR2: SEHNR and FQNEAQ (reference sequence). The trim removed 0 bases at V and 2 bases at J, leaving 3 bases unmatched. The length of the CDR3 is 15 residues. The CDR3 reads CASSLALGLAYEQYF. Written as DNA, the CDR3 is TGTGCCAGCAGCTTAGCTTTGGGACTAGCCTACGAGCAGTACTTC.

The chain combines TRBV9 with TRBJ2-5; the match to TRBD2 covers 11 bases. CDR3 size: 18 residues. Trimming at V came to 4 bases and at J to 5 bases, leaving 16 bases not matched to a gene. Germline V lookup: CDR1 SGDLS, CDR2 YYNGEE. This CDR3 reads CASSHILAGALCGETQYF. CDR3 nucleotide sequence: TGTGCCAGCAGCCACATACTAGCGGGAGCCCTCTGTGGGGAGACCCAGTACTTC.

The V and J genes are TRBV6-1 and TRBJ2-2; unclear D gene. The CDR3 is 13 amino acids. Germline V lookup: CDR1 MNHNS, CDR2 SASEGT. The ends were cut back, 2 bases at V and 7 bases at J, with 8 bases in the middle. This CDR3 is CASSETPVGELFF. In DNA, the CDR3 is TGTGCCAGCAGTGAAACTCCTGTCGGGGAGCTGTTTTTT.

The J gene is TRBJ1-2, the V gene TRBV19; 8 nucleotides align to TRBD1. The junction had 10 bases not matched to a gene; V was cut back by 10 bases and J by 6 bases. The germline gives CDR1 LNHDA, CDR2 SQIVND (reference sequence). The CDR3 runs to 13 residues. The CDR3 DNA sequence: TGTGCCACCGAATCAGGGGGCGTTGATGGCTACACCTTC. Amino acids: CATESGGVDGYTF.

The genes are TRBV7-8 and TRBJ1-1; weak D call: TRBD1 (5 bases). This CDR3 is 14 amino acids long. Germline V CDR1 and CDR2: SGHVS, FQNEAQ. Trimming shortened V by 5 bases and J by 0 bases, and 10 bases separated the two germline ends. The CDR3 loop is CASSRDGLNTEAFF. The DNA of the CDR3 is TGTGCCAGCAGCAGGGACGGCCTGAACACTGAAGCTTTCTTT. Full variable domain (missing parts from reference TRBV7-8 and TRBJ1-1): GAGVSQSPRYKVAKRGQDVALRCDPISGHVSLFWYQQALGQGPEFLTYFQNEAQLDKSGLPSDRFFAERPEGSVSTLKIQRTQQEDSAVYLCASSRDGLNTEAFFGQGTRLTVV.

The V call is TRBV9, the J call TRBJ2-2, with D possibly matching TRBD1 (6 bases). Germline V gives CDR1 SGDLS, CDR2 YYNGEE. This CDR3 is built from 16 residues. The V end lost 4 bases, the J end lost 0 bases, and 13 bases lay between the germline ends. The CDR3 loop reads CASSPRRGANTGELFF. The CDR3, as DNA: TGTGCCAGCAGCCCCCGCAGGGGTGCGAACACCGGGGAGCTGTTTTTT.

The chain has TRBV12-5 and TRBJ2-7; a weak D match, TRBD1 (5 bases). The CDR3 is 14 residues long. CDR1 and CDR2 from the germline V gene are LGHNT and FRNRAP. V was trimmed by 3 bases and J by 2 bases, leaving 11 bases between them. The CDR3 protein is CASGLRGFPYEQYF. The CDR3 DNA is TGTGCTAGTGGTTTAAGGGGTTTCCCCTACGAGCAGTACTTC.

Only one count was recorded for this clone. This chain links TRBV9 with TRBJ2-7, with a tentative D call TRBD1 (6 bases). The CDR3 is 16 amino acids. Per germline, CDR1 SGDLS and CDR2 YYNGEE. Trimming took off 0 bases at V and 2 bases at J, with 15 bases between the two ends. CDR3 sequence (DNA): TGTGCCAGCAGCGTAGGCCCCGTGGGGGCAGCCTACGAGCAGTACTTC. Translated: CASSVGPVGAAYEQYF.